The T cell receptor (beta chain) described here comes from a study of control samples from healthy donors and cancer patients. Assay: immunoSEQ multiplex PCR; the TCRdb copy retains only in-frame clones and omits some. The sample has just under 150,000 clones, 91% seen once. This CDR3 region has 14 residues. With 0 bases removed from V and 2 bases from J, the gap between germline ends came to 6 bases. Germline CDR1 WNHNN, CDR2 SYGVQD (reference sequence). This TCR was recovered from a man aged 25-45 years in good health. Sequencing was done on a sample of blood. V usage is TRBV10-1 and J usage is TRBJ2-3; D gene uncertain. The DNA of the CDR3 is TGCGCCAGCAGTGAGTCTCGGGTCACAGATACGCAGTATTTT. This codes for CASSESRVTDTQYF.